The text below deals with one T cell receptor (beta chain). This clone has a single count. No antigen is known for it. Per-base quality was not reported, and no clone a single base away is much larger than it. The data derive from a study of cytomegalovirus exposure and HLA in healthy donors (dated by TCRdb to about 2017). Study-level background: A later analysis indicated that the 100 to 150 validation repertoires were generated on the platform also employed for the 720 or so repertoires of the first cohort. The study was designed to test whether signatures of past pathogen exposure could be identified by cataloging public T cell receptors. To predict cytomegalovirus infection status, the study brought together high-throughput TCR immunosequencing, statistical association of individual TCRs with disease status, and machine learning. Besides the first cohort of hundreds of subjects, a separate validation cohort made up of over 95 different subjects was used.

The study at large found these results: A total of 150 or so TCR beta chains were listed by the study as associated with cytomegalovirus. The classifier was reported to diagnose cytomegalovirus status with high specificity and sensitivity in both the original cohort and the validation cohort. All 130 or so repertoires were used to score co-occurrence in the validation cohort in a later analysis, because that analysis had no HLA typing for the cohort. In a later analysis, TCRs clustered in the first cohort were found to also tend to co-occur in the roughly 130 validation repertoires, with 90% to 95% of cluster scores above 0. The authors suggested that the approach could potentially be extended to other disease states and immunological phenotypes. Across donors, most TCR sequences were observed very rarely, whereas some public TCRs were present in many individuals. A few of the identified cytomegalovirus-associated TCR beta chains were confirmed in vitro to be specific for cytomegalovirus antigens.

The donors belonged to the validation cohort of over a hundred subjects, which was separate from the approximately 700-subject first cohort. The receptor library was made with the immunoSEQ multiplex PCR assay. Regarding the original processing steps: To diagnose cytomegalovirus status from the catalog of TCR beta chain sequences, a statistical classification framework was built. TCRdb's version of the immuneACCESS table is confined to in-frame rearrangements and falls short of the full clone set. An unresolved V gene accounts for under half of the shortfall where checked; the remainder is of unknown origin. Clonal size and the V and J genes are those of that table, whereas D and trimming came from the DNA. The sample data list roughly 100,000 clones, and roughly 94% of these were observed just once. 0.7% to 0.9% of the sample is held by the ten biggest clonotypes. The CDR3 has 14 amino acids, counting the end cysteine and phenylalanine. Only the CDR3 portion is preserved as DNA: 42 bases, with reading frame beginning at the first base. CDR1 and CDR2 (ENHRY, SYGVKD) derive from the germline V gene. V sheds 0 bases and J sheds 8 bases, leaving 10 bases between their ends.

The sample comprised PBMCs. The chain is assembled from TRBV10-3 and TRBJ2-2; perhaps TRBD1 is the D gene, with 5 bases matching. This clonotype was obtained from a young woman in good health and CMV-seronegative. The sequenced DNA is TGTGCCATCAGTGAGTCGTCAGGGTCTGGGGAGCTGTTTTTT. Translated, this is CAISESSGSGELFF.